This T cell receptor (beta chain) was found in a study of TIL therapy for anti-PD-1-resistant metastatic lung cancer. Study context: Tumor harvest preceded PD-1/PD-L1 blockade, followed by nivolumab treatment. Study-level results: Patients were highly selected, enriched for treatment-naive, never-smoker and oncogene-addicted cases.

The libraries were made with immunoSEQ v3. Libraries were sequenced to 2 million to 2.5 million read pairs (survey) or roughly 5-6.5 million (deep). Some clones are missing from TCRdb's copy, which holds only in-frame ones; the method was immunoSEQ multiplex PCR. This table has around 15,000 clones, approximately 74% appearing once. Time point of the sample: pre-treatment sample, taken before nivolumab and TIL therapy. This clone occurred a few times. As yet, its antigen is unknown. This CDR3 has 16 residues. The germline V gene encodes CDR1 KGHSH and CDR2 LQKENI. Trimming cost V 5 bases and J 4 bases, with 20 bases left between them.

The sequence was collected from a person between 30 and 80 years old with non-small cell lung cancer. The source material was blood, sampled at baseline. The rearrangement links TRBV18 to TRBJ1-2; the D is unclear. The CDR3 nucleotides read TGTGCCAGCTCAAAATACGGCCGCTTCGGTACCTATGGCTACACCTTC. Translation: CASSKYGRFGTYGYTF.